Below are 31 T cell receptor beta chains sequenced from a single sample in a study of cytomegalovirus exposure and HLA in healthy donors. The PCR ran on 60 Vbeta and 13 Jbeta primers. Data came from immunoSEQ multiplex PCR; TCRdb stores just in-frame clones and leaves some out. The sample shows about 130,000 clones, 81% of them seen only once. The source material was PBMCs. The receptors come from a man between 18 and 29 years old in good health and CMV-seronegative.

V is TRBV5-4 and J is TRBJ2-3, with TRBD1 identical over 7 bases. The CDR3 totals 12 residues. Germline CDR1 and CDR2: SGHNT and YYREEE (reference sequence). V lost 4 bases and J lost 10; bases outside the gene matches: 6. The DNA for the CDR3 is TGTGCCAGCAGCCCCGACAGGGTGGCGCAGTATTTT. Protein product: CASSPDRVAQYF.

The J gene is TRBJ2-3, the V gene TRBV4-3; TRBD2 might be the D (6 bases). The CDR3 is made up of 16 amino acids. Germline loops: CDR1 LGHNA, CDR2 YSLEER. V was clipped by 1 base and J by 6 bases, with 17 bases between them. CDR3 in amino acids: CASSQGEALFLDTQYF. The DNA for the CDR3 is TGCGCCAGCAGCCAAGGGGAGGCCCTCTTCTTGGATACGCAGTATTTT.

The genes are TRBV6-5 and TRBJ2-5; 8 bases align to TRBD2. The end of the DNA is better explained by TRBJ2-7, so the J call may be wrong. CDR1 and CDR2 (germline): MNHEY, SVGAGI. CDR3 length: 14 amino acids. The CDR3 protein is CASSPGGGGYEQYF. CDR3 DNA sequence: TGTGCCAGCAGCCCGGGGGGGGGCGGTTACGAGCAGTACTTC.

The genes are TRBV19 and TRBJ1-2, with 10 nucleotides matching TRBD1. The CDR3 spans 13 residues. The germline V gene encodes CDR1 LNHDA and CDR2 SQIVND (reference sequence). The V gene end was trimmed by 4 bases and the J gene end by 8 bases; junction bases not matched to a gene: 4. Here the CDR3 DNA reads TGTGCCAGTAGTACCGGGACAGGGGCCGGCTACACCTTC. This translates into CASSTGTGAGYTF.

The chain has TRBV6-5 and TRBJ2-7, with TRBD1 matching 7 bases. Germline CDR1 reads MNHEY; CDR2 reads SVGAGI. The CDR3 runs to 14 residues. The V and J ends lost 4 bases and 10 bases, in that order; junction bases with no gene match: 13. The DNA for the CDR3 is TGTGCCAGCAGTTTGGGACAGTCTCCGCAATCACAGTACTTC. Its translation: CASSLGQSPQSQYF.

V and J are TRBV2 and TRBJ2-7; 7 nucleotides agree with TRBD1. V was pared by 8 bases and J by 2 bases, with 6 bases of the junction left unmatched. Germline V gives CDR1 SNHLY, CDR2 FYNNEI. The CDR3 has 13 amino acids. CDR3 protein: CASSRDSTYEQYF. DNA for the CDR3: TGTGCCAGCTCCCGGGACAGCACCTACGAGCAGTACTTC.

This clone was seen a single time. The chain joins TRBV27 to TRBJ1-1; the match to TRBD1 covers 7 bases. The CDR3 length is 13 residues. The J segment lost 6 bases and the V segment lost 5 bases, leaving 6 bases of the junction unmatched. In germline, CDR1 is MNHEY, CDR2 SMNVEV (reference sequence). The DNA for the CDR3 is TGTGCCAGCAGTCCGACAGGGTTTGCTGAAGCTTTCTTT. This gives the protein CASSPTGFAEAFF.

This clone showed up just a few times. The chain employs TRBV10-3 and TRBJ1-2, with TRBD1 identical over 9 bases. This CDR3 is built from 18 residues. The trim removed 3 bases at V and 0 bases at J, leaving 11 bases unmatched. The germline CDR1 and CDR2 sequences are ENHRY and SYGVKD. The CDR3 loop is CAISDVGWGQGTNYGYTF. DNA of the CDR3: TGTGCCATCAGTGACGTCGGGTGGGGACAGGGAACTAACTATGGCTACACCTTC.

With regard to this clone: Other nucleotide sequences from this sample produce the same CDR3. The chain is built from TRBV6-5 and TRBJ1-2; possible D gene TRBD1, 6 bases. The germline V gene encodes CDR1 MNHEY and CDR2 SVGAGI. The ends were cut back, 5 bases at V and 11 bases at J, with 15 bases in the middle. The CDR3 consists of 12 residues. CDR3 DNA: TGTGCCAGCAGTCCAACAGGGTACGGTTACACCTTC. Its protein product is CASSPTGYGYTF.

This clone has more than one count but fewer than ten. The chain is built from TRBV13 and TRBJ1-5; the D is unclear. The CDR3 has 14 residues. V was cut by 3 bases and J by 3 bases, with 9 bases left in between. Germline V lookup: CDR1 PRHDT, CDR2 FYEKMQ (reference sequence). The CDR3 nucleotides read TGTGCCAGCAGCTTCTCGGGGTCCAATCAGCCCCAGCATTTT. Translating gives CASSFSGSNQPQHF. Full variable domain (remainder filled in from reference TRBV13 and TRBJ1-5): AAGVIQSPRHLIKEKRETATLKCYPIPRHDTVYWYQQGPGQDPQFLISFYEKMQSDKGSIPDRFSAQQFSDYHSELNMSSLELGDSALYFCASSFSGSNQPQHFGDGTRLSIL.

The table lists this clone with a count of one. The chain combines TRBV29-1 with TRBJ2-1; the match to TRBD1 covers 11 bases. The junction had 13 bases not matched to a gene; V was cut back by 8 bases and J by 7 bases. The CDR3 is 15 amino acids. The germline V gene encodes CDR1 SQVTM and CDR2 ANQGSEA. CDR3 loop: CSLLVRDRGGNEQFF. In DNA form, the CDR3 reads TGCAGCTTACTCGTCCGGGACAGGGGGGGAAATGAGCAGTTCTTC.

A single count supports this clone. The rearrangement joins TRBV2 to TRBJ2-7, with TRBD1 identical over 8 bases. Germline trimming cut 4 bases from V and 3 bases from J; bases unmatched to any gene: 8. Germline V gene data show CDR1 as SNHLY and CDR2 as FYNNEI. This CDR3 spans 15 amino acids. CDR3 residues: CASSVTGGTGYEQYF. As DNA, the CDR3 is TGTGCCAGCAGTGTAACAGGGGGTACGGGCTACGAGCAGTACTTC.

This clone came up a few times. CDR3 sequence reads: CASGPGQGYEQYF. The CDR3 DNA follows: TGCGCCAGCGGACCGGGACAGGGTTACGAGCAGTACTTC. This chain connects TRBV5-1 to TRBJ2-7; 9 bases are shared with TRBD1. The CDR3 loop spans 13 amino acids. CDR1 is SGHRS, CDR2 YFSETQ, per germline. After removal of 7 bases from V and 4 bases from J, the junction contained 6 bases not matched to a gene. Full variable domain (missing parts from reference TRBV5-1 and TRBJ2-7): KAGVTQTPRYLIKTRGQQVTLSCSPISGHRSVSWYQQTPGQGLQFLFEYFSETQRNKGNFPGRFSGRQFSNSRSEMNVSTLELGDSALYLCASGPGQGYEQYFGPGTRLTVT.

The chain links TRBV5-4 to TRBJ2-1; perhaps TRBD2 as D (5 bases). The CDR3 spans 11 residues. Germline CDR1 SGHNT, CDR2 YYREEE (reference sequence). V gave up 5 bases and J gave up 9 bases, with 9 bases separating them. This CDR3 reads CASSLEGEQFF. The CDR3, as DNA: TGTGCCAGCAGTTTAGAGGGTGAGCAGTTCTTC.

This clone has just a few counts. This chain connects TRBV18 to TRBJ1-2; 10 nucleotides line up with TRBD1. The length of the CDR3 is 13 residues. V gave up 3 bases and J gave up 7 bases; unmatched junction bases: 2. The germline CDR1 and CDR2 sequences are KGHSH and LQKENI. CDR3 loop: CASSPRDRGGYTF. CDR3 bases: TGTGCCAGCTCACCCAGGGACAGGGGTGGCTACACCTTC.

The chain recombines TRBV7-9 with TRBJ2-3; 7 bases map to TRBD1. CDR1 and CDR2 from the germline V gene are SEHNR and FQNEAQ (reference sequence). The CDR3 consists of 16 residues. With V trimmed by 3 bases and J by 2 bases, 8 bases remained unmatched. In DNA, the CDR3 is TGTGCCAGCAGCTTGAACCGGGACAGTCACACAGATACGCAGTATTTT. This codes for CASSLNRDSHTDTQYF.

The chain links TRBV28 to TRBJ1-2, with D possibly matching TRBD1 (5 bases). CDR1 and CDR2 (germline): MDHEN, SYDVKM. This CDR3 contains 13 residues. The V end lost 5 bases, the J end lost 3 bases, and 10 bases lay between the germline ends. The CDR3 DNA sequence: TGTGCCAGCAGTCGCGGGACGGACTATGGCTACACCTTC. The encoded protein is CASSRGTDYGYTF.

The chain has TRBV20-1 and TRBJ2-5, with 7 bases aligning to TRBD1. CDR3 length equals 11 residues. Trimming removed 8 bases from V and 4 bases from J; junction bases left unmatched: 4. Germline CDR1 is DFQATT and CDR2 is SNEGSKA (reference sequence). CDR3 loop: CSLRTGETQYF. CDR3 coding DNA: TGCAGTCTACGGACAGGAGAGACCCAGTACTTC.

The chain couples TRBV5-1 to TRBJ1-2, with D unresolved. Germline CDR1 reads SGHRS; CDR2 reads YFSETQ. Trimming removed 2 bases from V and 4 bases from J, with 12 bases in between. This CDR3 is 14 amino acids long. CDR3 in amino acids: CASSLNTNSYGYTF. As DNA, the CDR3 is TGCGCCAGCAGCTTAAACACAAATTCCTATGGCTACACCTTC.

This clone was picked up one time. The CDR3 here is CGSRTGMMNTEAFF. CDR3 coding DNA: TGTGGCTCGCGGACAGGGATGATGAACACTGAAGCTTTCTTT. The J gene is TRBJ1-1, the V gene TRBV28; 8 positions agree with TRBD1. This CDR3 has 14 residues. Germline V gives CDR1 MDHEN, CDR2 SYDVKM.

V and J are TRBV10-2 and TRBJ1-1, with unresolved D. This CDR3 is built from 14 residues. Germline V gene data show CDR1 as WSHSY and CDR2 as SAAADI. Trimming took off 6 bases at V and 4 bases at J, with 15 bases between the two ends. The CDR3, as DNA: TGCGCCAGCAGGCTAGAGGGTCTGATCACTGAAGCTTTCTTT. Translating it yields CASRLEGLITEAFF.

The rearrangement uses TRBV6-6 and TRBJ1-1, with D perhaps TRBD1 (5 bases). Trimming took off 6 bases at V and 1 base at J, with 18 bases between the two ends. Per the germline V gene, CDR1 is MNHNY and CDR2 is SVGAGI (reference sequence). The length of the CDR3 is 16 residues. The DNA for the CDR3 is TGTGCCAGCAGCTCACGCCCGGGGGGTCGGAACACTGAAGCTTTCTTT. Translating it yields CASSSRPGGRNTEAFF.

The rearrangement joins TRBV19 to TRBJ1-1; D might be TRBD1 (5 bases). CDR1 is LNHDA, CDR2 SQIVND, per germline (reference sequence). The CDR3 contains 14 residues. V was clipped by 4 bases and J by 6 bases, with 15 bases between them. CDR3 bases: TGTGCCAGTAGTACCTCTTCTTTCAGGGCTGAAGCTTTCTTT. Its protein is CASSTSSFRAEAFF.

The V gene is TRBV9, the J gene TRBJ2-5; possible D gene TRBD2, 5 bases. Per germline, CDR1 SGDLS and CDR2 YYNGEE. V lost 2 bases and J 2 bases, leaving 10 bases between the germline ends. The CDR3 runs 14 residues. CDR3 loop: CASSVTTIQETQYF. CDR3 coding DNA: TGTGCCAGCAGCGTGACTACAATTCAAGAGACCCAGTACTTC.

The chain couples TRBV5-4 to TRBJ2-3; TRBD2 might be the D (6 bases). The germline V gene encodes CDR1 SGHNT and CDR2 YYREEE (reference sequence). V lost 2 bases to trimming and J lost 4 bases, with 11 bases between them. This CDR3 is 14 amino acids long. CDR3 DNA: TGTGCCAGCAGCTTTTTCGGGGGAGCAGATACGCAGTATTTT. It translates to CASSFFGGADTQYF.

The J gene is TRBJ2-5, the V gene TRBV7-2, with D possibly matching TRBD1 (5 bases). The germline V gene has CDR1 SGHTA and CDR2 FQGNSA. This CDR3 contains 15 residues. The germline V and J ends were trimmed by 5 bases and 2 bases, with 15 bases remaining between them. The CDR3 bases are TGTGCCAGCAGCCAACCCCTGGGGCGGCAAGAGACCCAGTACTTC. Protein sequence: CASSQPLGRQETQYF.

This clone occurred a few times. V and J are TRBV5-6 and TRBJ1-2; 10 nucleotides match TRBD1. V was pared by 7 bases and J by 7 bases, with 1 base of the junction left unmatched. This CDR3 has 11 amino acids. The germline CDR1 and CDR2 sequences are SGHDT and YYEEEE. The CDR3 reads CASGTGAGYTF. The CDR3 nucleotides read TGTGCCAGCGGGACAGGGGCTGGCTACACCTTC.

The rearrangement joins TRBV10-1 to TRBJ1-2; a possible D gene is TRBD1 (5 bases). Looked up from germline, CDR1 is WNHNN and CDR2 is SYGVQD (reference sequence). V shed 6 bases and J shed 4 bases, with 15 bases lying between them. CDR3 size: 14 residues. This CDR3 is CASSRTTARYGYTF. DNA of the CDR3: TGCGCCAGCAGCCGAACGACAGCCCGCTATGGCTACACCTTC.

This chain joins TRBV4-3 and TRBJ1-5; D remains ambiguous. The V end lost 2 bases, the J end lost 4 bases, and 6 bases lay between the germline ends. Germline lookup yields CDR1 LGHNA and CDR2 YSLEER. This CDR3 contains 13 residues. For the CDR3, the DNA is TGCGCCAGCAGCCAATGGGAGAATCAGCCCCAGCATTTT. It encodes CASSQWENQPQHF.

The chain couples TRBV5-1 to TRBJ1-6; 9 bases align to TRBD1. The CDR3 is 15 amino acids. CDR1 is SGHRS and CDR2 is YFSETQ in the germline V gene. V shed 1 base and J 9 bases; nucleotides not matched to a gene: 5. In DNA, the CDR3 is TGCGCCAGCAGCTTGAGTGGACAGGGGCCTTCACCCCTCCACTTT. It translates to CASSLSGQGPSPLHF.

A remark on this clone: At one end the junction does not follow the germline gene, possibly because of a read error. The chain joins TRBV7-7 to TRBJ2-2; D is unresolved. CDR3 length: 15 residues. CDR1 and CDR2 from the germline V gene are SSHAT and FNYEAQ (reference sequence). The CDR3 sequence is CASRLATTNTGELFF. DNA for the CDR3: TGTGCTAGCAGATTAGCCACTACGAACACCGGGGAGCTGTTTTTT.